A selection of T cell receptor beta chains follows, all from one sample in a study of T cell repertoires in cytomegalovirus infection. These receptors lack a known antigen. One entry per CDR3 protein results from TCRdb running MiXCR on the reads. This sample carries approximately 260,000 distinct CDR3 sequences, around 20% of them seen once, and the ten largest clones take approximately 19%. Source: cultured PBMCs, taken from culture after CMV antigen stimulation. These receptors originate from a human donor in good health (CMV status not recorded). Some clones in this sample may be carry-over from other donors' samples. CDR3s include the opening cysteine and the closing phenylalanine or tryptophan. A D gene is named only where the DNA matches it firmly. The size of a clone is reported for some rows only, either as once, few or many, or as a class for expanded clones.

d_call	clone_size	j_call	v_call	cdr3_aa	cdr3_nt
NA	NA	TRBJ2-7	TRBV28	CASSIQVVYEQYF	TGTGCCAGCAGTATACAGGTGGTCTACGAGCAGTACTTC
NA	NA	TRBJ2-3	TRBV7-2	CASSRGEYSTDTQYF	TGTGCCAGCAGCCGTGGGGAATATAGCACAGATACGCAGTATTTT
TRBD2	NA	TRBJ2-1	TRBV24-1	CATSDLDLAGINEQFF	TGTGCCACCAGTGATTTGGACCTAGCGGGTATCAATGAGCAGTTCTTC
NA	once	TRBJ1-1	TRBV19	CASNSRAPEAFF	TGTGCCAGTAATAGCAGGGCGCCTGAAGCTTTCTTT
NA	NA	TRBJ2-5	TRBV7-8	CASSLARGRIETQYF	TGTGCCAGCAGCTTAGCCCGGGGCCGGATAGAGACCCAGTACTTC
NA	few	TRBJ2-1	TRBV6-2/TRBV6-3	CASSAQYEGNEQFF	TGTGCCAGCAGCGCACAATACGAAGGCAATGAGCAGTTCTTC
NA	many	TRBJ2-2	TRBV7-6	CASSLGGSGELFF	TGTGCCAGCAGCTTAGGAGGGTCCGGGGAGCTGTTTTTT
NA	many	TRBJ1-5	TRBV28	CASSFLGHYSNQPQHF	TGTGCCAGCAGTTTTTTAGGACATTATAGCAATCAGCCCCAGCATTTT
NA	NA	TRBJ2-3	TRBV6-2/TRBV6-3	CASYFLKPSFTDTQYF	TGTGCCAGCTATTTTCTTAAACCCTCTTTCACAGATACGCAGTATTTT
NA	many	TRBJ2-5	TRBV7-2	CASSLVGSQETQYF	TGTGCCAGCAGCTTAGTGGGGAGCCAAGAGACCCAGTACTTC
TRBD2	NA	TRBJ2-1	TRBV20-1	CSARGAGGGNEQFF	TGCAGTGCTAGAGGAGCGGGAGGAGGAAATGAGCAGTTCTTC
NA	many	TRBJ1-1	TRBV6-2/TRBV6-3	CASSTRGAYTEAFF	TGTGCCAGCAGTACCAGAGGGGCGTACACTGAAGCTTTCTTT
NA	NA	TRBJ2-2	TRBV5-1	CASSPYSAANTGELFF	TGCGCCAGCAGCCCGTATTCTGCGGCGAACACCGGGGAGCTGTTTTTT
TRBD2	many	TRBJ2-3	TRBV4-3	CASSLDPGLSGGDTQYF	TGCGCCAGCAGCCTCGACCCAGGACTTAGCGGGGGAGATACGCAGTATTTT
TRBD2	few	TRBJ2-1	TRBV12-5	CASGLGLAANEQFF	TGTGCTAGTGGTTTGGGACTAGCGGCCAATGAGCAGTTCTTC
TRBD1	NA	TRBJ1-3	TRBV19	CASSHRGTSGNTIYF	TGTGCCAGTAGTCACAGGGGGACCTCTGGAAACACCATATATTTT
TRBD2	NA	TRBJ2-3	TRBV7-9	CASSFRTSGRALFPDTQYF	TGTGCCAGCAGCTTCAGGACTAGCGGGAGGGCCCTTTTTCCAGATACGCAGTATTTT
NA	NA	TRBJ1-1	TRBV27	CASSLGSPGEAFF	TGTGCCAGCAGTTTAGGTTCCCCCGGAGAAGCTTTCTTT
TRBD2	NA	TRBJ2-5	TRBV30	CAWSGLAGGPGETQYF	TGTGCCTGGAGTGGACTAGCGGGAGGGCCGGGGGAGACCCAGTACTTC
NA	NA	TRBJ2-1	TRBV7-9	CASLEQSSYNEQFF	TGTGCCAGCCTGGAGCAGAGCTCCTACAATGAGCAGTTCTTC
NA	many	TRBJ1-2	TRBV7-2	CASSLVSRIANYGYTF	TGTGCCAGCAGCTTAGTATCCCGTATAGCTAACTATGGCTACACCTTC
NA	NA	TRBJ1-2	TRBV5-4	CASSLIDTNYGYTF	TGTGCCAGCAGCTTAATAGATACTAACTATGGCTACACCTTC
TRBD1	NA	TRBJ1-1	TRBV12-3/TRBV12-4	CASRQDRDLNTEAFF	TGTGCCAGCAGACAAGACAGGGACCTGAACACTGAAGCTTTCTTT
NA	NA	TRBJ2-1	TRBV7-6	CASSPRLDNEQFF	TGTGCCAGCAGCCCCCGACTAGATAATGAGCAGTTCTTC
NA	many	TRBJ2-1	TRBV11-2	CASSPGTGNYNEQFF	TGTGCCAGCAGCCCCGGGACCGGGAACTACAATGAGCAGTTCTTC
NA	few	TRBJ1-1	TRBV4-3	CASSQDEANTEAFF	TGCGCCAGCAGCCAAGATGAGGCGAACACTGAAGCTTTCTTT
NA	few	TRBJ1-2	TRBV29-1	CSVEARYGYTF	TGCAGCGTTGAAGCGCGCTATGGCTACACCTTC
NA	many	TRBJ2-5	TRBV4-1	CASSQAGREETQYF	TGCGCCAGCAGCCAAGCTGGTCGGGAGGAGACCCAGTACTTC
TRBD1	few	TRBJ1-4	TRBV7-9	CASSSILGQGSISANEKLFF	TGTGCCAGCAGCTCCATTCTGGGACAGGGGTCCATTTCGGCTAATGAAAAACTGTTTTTT
NA	few	TRBJ1-1	TRBV4-3	CASSERVGTEAFF	TGCGCCAGCAGCGAACGTGTGGGCACTGAAGCTTTCTTT
NA	NA	TRBJ1-2	TRBV12-5	CASGLRTATATYGYTF	TGTGCTAGTGGTTTACGAACCGCGACAGCAACCTATGGCTACACCTTC
TRBD2	few	TRBJ2-1	TRBV19	CASSIRTSKHEQFF	TGTGCCAGTAGTATAAGGACTAGTAAGCATGAGCAGTTCTTC
NA	NA	TRBJ1-6	TRBV11-2	CASSWTLSPLHF	TGTGCCAGCAGCTGGACACTTTCACCCCTCCACTTT
TRBD2	many	TRBJ2-3	TRBV15	CATSNPSGEPDTQYF	TGTGCCACCAGCAATCCTAGCGGGGAGCCAGATACGCAGTATTTT
TRBD2	once	TRBJ2-5	TRBV20-1	CSASRAGRGEETQYF	TGCAGTGCTAGTAGAGCGGGACGAGGGGAAGAGACCCAGTACTTC
NA	NA	TRBJ1-2	TRBV4-3	CASSQVFLGAANYGYTF	TGCGCCAGCAGCCAAGTTTTTCTGGGCGCGGCTAACTATGGCTACACCTTC
NA	many	TRBJ1-5	TRBV7-2	CASSRYGQSNQPQHF	TGTGCCAGCAGCCGCTATGGACAGAGCAATCAGCCCCAGCATTTT
NA	few	TRBJ2-1	TRBV2	CASAGEFF	TGTGCCAGCGCTGGGGAGTTCTTC
TRBD2	few	TRBJ2-4	TRBV12-3/TRBV12-4	CASSLGGRAANIQYF	TGTGCCAGCAGTTTAGGAGGGAGGGCCGCAAACATTCAGTACTTC
NA	NA	TRBJ1-2	TRBV28	CASDNEFYGYTF	TGTGCCAGCGACAATGAATTTTATGGCTACACCTTC
TRBD2	NA	TRBJ2-3	TRBV7-9	CASSLTSLMADTQYF	TGTGCCAGCAGCTTGACTAGCTTAATGGCGGATACGCAGTATTTT
NA	many	TRBJ2-7	TRBV7-2	CASSTGSSYEQYF	TGTGCCAGCAGCACAGGGAGCTCCTACGAGCAGTACTTC
TRBD2	many	TRBJ2-7	TRBV7-2	CASSRGLAGAREYF	TGTGCCAGCAGCCGAGGACTAGCGGGAGCTAGGGAGTACTTC
TRBD2	NA	TRBJ2-1	TRBV24-1	CATSDSTSGGLNNEQFF	TGTGCCACCAGTGATTCGACTAGCGGGGGATTAAACAATGAGCAGTTCTTC
NA	many	TRBJ1-5	TRBV7-6	CASSLAEGGPQHF	TGTGCCAGCAGCTTAGCGGAGGGTGGGCCCCAGCATTTT
TRBD1	few	TRBJ2-7	TRBV7-9	CASSPRQGRSPYEQYF	TGTGCCAGCAGCCCAAGACAGGGAAGATCCCCCTACGAGCAGTACTTC
NA	few	TRBJ1-6	TRBV6-2/TRBV6-3	CASSYPRQSSYNSPLHF	TGTGCCAGCAGTTATCCCCGACAGAGCTCCTATAATTCACCCCTCCACTTT
NA	few	TRBJ2-5	TRBV6-1	CASRRERWYF	TGTGCCAGCAGGAGGGAGCGGTGGTACTTC